This TCR beta chain was sequenced during a study of long-term antiretroviral therapy in people with HIV. Study results and caveats: Relative to transplant donor controls, diversity remained lower despite increasing after ART.

With respect to this clone: What it binds is not known.

Runs used v3.0 of the immunoSEQ assay and were done at survey level. Data came from immunoSEQ multiplex PCR; TCRdb stores just in-frame clones and leaves some out. The sample contains 40,000 to 45,000 clones, about 95% of which appear only once. The CDR3 sequence is 16 residues long. The ends were cut back, 4 bases at V and 3 bases at J, with 19 bases in the middle. Germline-derived CDR1 and CDR2 are SGHRS and YFSETQ. The sequence was collected from a woman aged 45 to 65 with HIV. The chain recombines TRBV5-1 with TRBJ1-2, with D possibly matching TRBD1 (5 bases). This specimen consisted of unsorted PBMCs, obtained 3.7 years after starting antiretroviral therapy. The CDR3 coding sequence is TGCGCCAGCAGCCCAAGTTTTCCAGGGTTGTACTATGGCTACACCTTC. It is translated as CASSPSFPGLYYGYTF.